The TCR beta chain under discussion was sequenced for a study of blood T cell repertoires in COVID-19 (dated by TCRdb to about 2020). About the investigation overall: Samples from collaborators originated in the United States, Italy and Spain and spanned both the acute and convalescent phases of COVID-19. The material from the prospective study consisted of cDNA or gDNA derived from T cells, B-cell-depleted T cells, or PBMCs. Subjects who had been exposed to COVID-19, were actively infected with it, or had recovered from it provided the deeply sampled blood TCRbeta repertoires that made up the dataset. A freely available public database, intended as a resource for researchers studying the immune response to SARS-CoV-2, is where the repertoires were released. The samples were drawn from two sources: the first 160 participants of the ongoing ImmuneRACE study, and fewer than 1,500 subjects contributed by 6 global collaborators. Nearly every sample came with metadata listing a de-identified subject ID, COVID-19 status, age in years and sex. Where HLA class I and class II types were available, the types were taken from metadata supplied by the sample provider, not from assay-based typing.

Overall results and qualifications from the work: How much clinical and demographic metadata was included differed by source and by participant, and the metadata was provided uncurated.

TCRbeta CDR3 regions were amplified from genomic DNA by means of the immunoSEQ Assay, a bias-controlled multiplex PCR. The paper's data handling went like this. Within the assay, amplification of reference gene primers was used to estimate how many nucleated cells each sample contained. To quantify the absolute abundance of each unique TCRbeta CDR3 rearrangement, sequence reads were collapsed and filtered. For each sample, productive Simpson clonality was calculated by taking the square root of Simpson's diversity index across productive rearrangements. The table was pulled from immuneACCESS by TCRdb, which kept in-frame rearrangements only. Such tables lose some clones; where checked, under half of the loss comes from unresolved V genes, and the rest has no known cause. V and J calls and clone size follow that table, whereas D and trimming were derived from the DNA. Here the sample has almost 95,000 clones; 55% to 80% occur a single time. The ten largest account for 20% to 25% of the sample.

Concerning this clone itself: This receptor's antigen is unknown. No much larger clonotype is one base removed from it; base qualities were not supplied.

CDR1 is given as LNHDA and CDR2 as SQIVND, both from the germline V gene (reference sequence). Including the terminal cysteine and phenylalanine, the CDR3 comprises 14 residues. The DNA shown is the 42-base CDR3, in frame from base 1. V drops 2 bases and J drops 2 bases, leaving 9 bases in between. Whole blood was collected in K2EDTA tubes by collaborating institutions according to the institutions' own protocols. For TCRbeta analysis, collaborator samples were shipped as frozen whole blood, as isolated PBMCs, or as DNA extracted from either sample type. The rearrangement joined TRBV19 to TRBJ2-5; perhaps TRBD1 is the D gene, with 6 bases matching. The sample consisted of peripheral blood. This sequence was found in a woman in her sixties or seventies in a cohort sampled during active or convalescent COVID-19. The CDR3 region: CASSISDSQETQYF. At the DNA level, the sequence is TGTGCCAGTAGTATATCGGACAGTCAAGAGACCCAGTACTTC.